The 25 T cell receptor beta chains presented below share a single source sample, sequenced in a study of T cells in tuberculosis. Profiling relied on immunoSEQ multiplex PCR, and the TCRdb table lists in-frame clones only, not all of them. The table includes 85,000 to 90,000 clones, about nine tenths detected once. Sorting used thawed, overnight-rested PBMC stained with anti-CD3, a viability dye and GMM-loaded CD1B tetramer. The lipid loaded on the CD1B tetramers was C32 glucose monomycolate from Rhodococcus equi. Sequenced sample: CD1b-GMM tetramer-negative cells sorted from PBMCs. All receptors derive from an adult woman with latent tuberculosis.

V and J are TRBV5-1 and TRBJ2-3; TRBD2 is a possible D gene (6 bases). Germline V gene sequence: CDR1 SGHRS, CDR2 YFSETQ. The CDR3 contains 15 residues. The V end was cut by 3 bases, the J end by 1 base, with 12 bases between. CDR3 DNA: TGCGCCAGCAGCTACCGGGACTCTCGCACAGATACGCAGTATTTT. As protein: CASSYRDSRTDTQYF.

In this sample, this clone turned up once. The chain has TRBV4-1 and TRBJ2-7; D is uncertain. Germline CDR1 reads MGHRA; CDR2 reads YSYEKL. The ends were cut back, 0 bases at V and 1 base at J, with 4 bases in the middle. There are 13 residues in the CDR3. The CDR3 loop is CASSQERSYEQYF. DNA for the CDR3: TGCGCCAGCAGCCAAGAGCGTTCCTACGAGCAGTACTTC.

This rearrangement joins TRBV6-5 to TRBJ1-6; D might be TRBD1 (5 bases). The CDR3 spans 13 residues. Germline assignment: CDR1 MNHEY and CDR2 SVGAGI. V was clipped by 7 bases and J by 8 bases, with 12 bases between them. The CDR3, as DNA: TGTGCCAGCAAACCCGACAGATATTCACCCCTCCACTTT. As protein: CASKPDRYSPLHF.

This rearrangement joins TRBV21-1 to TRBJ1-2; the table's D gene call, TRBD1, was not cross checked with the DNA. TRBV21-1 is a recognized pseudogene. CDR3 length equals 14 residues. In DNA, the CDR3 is TGTGCCAGCAGCACGCGGGACAGGGGTGGGGGCTACACCTTC. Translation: CASSTRDRGGGYTF.

The CDR3 here is CASSLDGAGTNTGELFF. CDR3 nucleotide sequence: TGTGCCAGCAGCTTAGATGGGGCAGGCACGAACACCGGGGAGCTGTTTTTT. V and J are TRBV7-3 and TRBJ2-2, with D maybe TRBD1 (5 bases). There are 17 residues in the CDR3. The germline CDR1 and CDR2 sequences are SGHTA and FQGTGA. V lost 2 bases to trimming and J lost 0 bases, with 13 bases between them.

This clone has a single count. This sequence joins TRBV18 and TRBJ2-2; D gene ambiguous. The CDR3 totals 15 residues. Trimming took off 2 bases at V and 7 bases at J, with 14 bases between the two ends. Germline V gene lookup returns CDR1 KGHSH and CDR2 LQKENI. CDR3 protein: CASSPGFQNLGELFF. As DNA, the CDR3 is TGTGCCAGCTCACCAGGTTTCCAGAACCTCGGGGAGCTGTTTTTT.

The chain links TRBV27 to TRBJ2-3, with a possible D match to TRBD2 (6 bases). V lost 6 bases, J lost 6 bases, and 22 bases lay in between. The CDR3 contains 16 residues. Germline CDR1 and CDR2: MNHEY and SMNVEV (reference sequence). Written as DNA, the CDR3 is TGTGCCAGCAGGGACTACCGGGGCTCCCCAGGGGATACGCAGTATTTT. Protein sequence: CASRDYRGSPGDTQYF.

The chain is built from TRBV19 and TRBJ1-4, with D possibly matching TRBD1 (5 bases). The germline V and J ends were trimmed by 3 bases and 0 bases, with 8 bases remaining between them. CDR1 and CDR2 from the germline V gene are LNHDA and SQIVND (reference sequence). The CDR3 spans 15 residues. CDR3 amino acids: CASSILTATNEKLFF. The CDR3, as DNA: TGTGCCAGTAGTATTTTGACAGCAACTAATGAAAAACTGTTTTTT.

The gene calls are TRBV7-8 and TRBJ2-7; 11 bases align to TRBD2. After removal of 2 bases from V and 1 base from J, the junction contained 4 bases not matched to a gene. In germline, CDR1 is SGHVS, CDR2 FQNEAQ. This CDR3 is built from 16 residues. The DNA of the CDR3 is TGTGCCAGCAGCTTAAGTCTAGCGGGGGGATCCTACGAGCAGTACGTC. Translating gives CASSLSLAGGSYEQYV.

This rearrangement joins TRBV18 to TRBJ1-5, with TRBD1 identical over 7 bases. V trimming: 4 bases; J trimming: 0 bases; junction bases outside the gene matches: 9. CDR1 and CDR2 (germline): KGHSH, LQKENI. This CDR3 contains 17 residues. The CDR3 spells CASSLKATGNSNQPQHF. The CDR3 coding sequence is TGTGCCAGCTCACTAAAGGCGACAGGGAATAGCAATCAGCCCCAGCATTTT. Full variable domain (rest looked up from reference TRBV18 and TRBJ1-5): NAGVMQNPRHLVRRRGQEARLRCSPMKGHSHVYWYRQLPEEGLKFMVYLQKENIIDESGMPKERFSAEFPKEGPSILRIQQVVRGDSAAYFCASSLKATGNSNQPQHFGDGTRLSIL.

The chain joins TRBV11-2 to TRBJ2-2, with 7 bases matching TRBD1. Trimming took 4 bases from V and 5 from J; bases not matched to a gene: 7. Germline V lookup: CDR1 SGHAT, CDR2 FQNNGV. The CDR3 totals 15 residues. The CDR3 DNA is TGTGCCAGCAGCTCCCTGTCAGGGGGAACCGGGGAGCTGTTTTTT. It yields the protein CASSSLSGGTGELFF.

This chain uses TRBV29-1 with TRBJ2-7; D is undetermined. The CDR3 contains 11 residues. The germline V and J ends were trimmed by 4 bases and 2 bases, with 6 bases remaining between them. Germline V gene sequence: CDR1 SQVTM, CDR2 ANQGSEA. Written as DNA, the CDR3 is TGCAGCGTTGGGCAGACCTACGAGCAGTACTTC. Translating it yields CSVGQTYEQYF.

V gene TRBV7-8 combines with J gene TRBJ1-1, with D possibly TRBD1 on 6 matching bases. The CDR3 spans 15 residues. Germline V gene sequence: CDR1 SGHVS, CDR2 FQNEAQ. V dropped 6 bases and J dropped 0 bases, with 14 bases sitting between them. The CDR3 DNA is TGTGCCAGCAGGGGGGCCATAAACATGAACACTGAAGCTTTCTTT. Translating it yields CASRGAINMNTEAFF. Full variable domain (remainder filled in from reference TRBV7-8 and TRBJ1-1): GAGVSQSPRYKVAKRGQDVALRCDPISGHVSLFWYQQALGQGPEFLTYFQNEAQLDKSGLPSDRFFAERPEGSVSTLKIQRTQQEDSAVYLCASRGAINMNTEAFFGQGTRLTVV.

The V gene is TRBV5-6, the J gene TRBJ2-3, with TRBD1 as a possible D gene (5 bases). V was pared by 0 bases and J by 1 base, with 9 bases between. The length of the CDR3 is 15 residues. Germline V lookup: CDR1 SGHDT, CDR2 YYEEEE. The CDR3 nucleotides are TGTGCCAGCAGCTTGGGGACATACGGCACAGATACGCAGTATTTT. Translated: CASSLGTYGTDTQYF.

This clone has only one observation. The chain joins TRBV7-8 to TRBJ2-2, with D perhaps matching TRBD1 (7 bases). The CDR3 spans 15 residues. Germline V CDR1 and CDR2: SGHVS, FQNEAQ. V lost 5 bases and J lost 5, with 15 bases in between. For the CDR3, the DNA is TGTGCCAGCAGCCGGAACAGGGGAGGTACCGGGGAGCTGTTTTTT. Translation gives CASSRNRGGTGELFF.

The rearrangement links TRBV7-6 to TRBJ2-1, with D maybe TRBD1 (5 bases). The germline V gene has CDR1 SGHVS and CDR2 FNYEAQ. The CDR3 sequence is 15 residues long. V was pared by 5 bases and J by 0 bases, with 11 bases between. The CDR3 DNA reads TGTGCCAGCAGCACGGACAAAAGCTCCTACAATGAGCAGTTCTTC. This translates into CASSTDKSSYNEQFF.

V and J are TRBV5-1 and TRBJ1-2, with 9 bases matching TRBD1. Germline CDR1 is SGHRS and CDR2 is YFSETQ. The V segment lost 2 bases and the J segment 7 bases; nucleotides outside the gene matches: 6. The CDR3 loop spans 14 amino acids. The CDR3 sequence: CASSFTGTGLGYTF. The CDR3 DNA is TGCGCCAGCAGCTTCACCGGGACAGGGCTTGGCTACACCTTC.

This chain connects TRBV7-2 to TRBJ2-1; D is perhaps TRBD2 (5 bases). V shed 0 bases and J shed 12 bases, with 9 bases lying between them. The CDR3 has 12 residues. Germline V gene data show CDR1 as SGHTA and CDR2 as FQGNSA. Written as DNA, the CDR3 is TGTGCCAGCAGCTTAGCTACTAGTTGGCAGTTCTTC. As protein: CASSLATSWQFF.

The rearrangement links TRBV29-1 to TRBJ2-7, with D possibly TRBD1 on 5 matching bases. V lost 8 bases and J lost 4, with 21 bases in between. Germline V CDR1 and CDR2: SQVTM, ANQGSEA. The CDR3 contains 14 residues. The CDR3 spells CSPPTVLLWYEQYV. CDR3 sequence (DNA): TGCAGCCCCCCGACAGTTTTGCTCTGGTACGAGCAGTACGTC.

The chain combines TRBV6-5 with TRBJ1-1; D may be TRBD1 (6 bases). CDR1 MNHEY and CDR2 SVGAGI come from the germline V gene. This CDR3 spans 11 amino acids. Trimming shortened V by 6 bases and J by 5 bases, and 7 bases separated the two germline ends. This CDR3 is CASSTGTEAFF. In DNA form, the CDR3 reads TGTGCCAGCAGCACAGGGACTGAAGCTTTCTTT.

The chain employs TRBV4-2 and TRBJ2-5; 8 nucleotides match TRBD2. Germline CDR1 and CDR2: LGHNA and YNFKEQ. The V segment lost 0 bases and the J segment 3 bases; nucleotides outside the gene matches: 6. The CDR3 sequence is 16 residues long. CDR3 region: CASSQDLGTREETQYF. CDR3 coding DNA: TGTGCCAGCAGCCAAGATCTTGGGACTAGAGAAGAGACCCAGTACTTC.

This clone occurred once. CDR3 DNA: TGTGCCAGCAGCGGGGGTGTGAAAGAGACCCAGTACTTC. Translated: CASSGGVKETQYF. This sequence joins TRBV6-5 and TRBJ2-5; the D gene is possibly TRBD2 (6 bases). The V and J ends lost 6 bases and 3 bases respectively, with 11 bases between them. The CDR3 length is 13 residues. CDR1 is MNHEY, CDR2 SVGAGI, per germline.

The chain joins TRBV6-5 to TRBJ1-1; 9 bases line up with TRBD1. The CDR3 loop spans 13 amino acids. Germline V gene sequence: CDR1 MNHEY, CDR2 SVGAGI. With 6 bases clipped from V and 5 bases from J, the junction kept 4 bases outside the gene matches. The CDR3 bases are TGTGCCAGCAGCTATGGACAGGGGACTGAAGCTTTCTTT. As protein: CASSYGQGTEAFF.

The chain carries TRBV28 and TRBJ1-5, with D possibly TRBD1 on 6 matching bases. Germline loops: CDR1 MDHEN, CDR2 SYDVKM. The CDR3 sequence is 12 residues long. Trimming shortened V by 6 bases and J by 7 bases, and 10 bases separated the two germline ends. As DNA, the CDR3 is TGTGCCAGCAGGGGAGGGGGACAGCCCCAGCATTTT. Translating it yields CASRGGGQPQHF.

CDR3 sequence: CASSNSFRDFYTGGYTF. The DNA of the CDR3 is TGTGCCAGCAGTAACTCCTTCCGGGACTTCTATACAGGAGGCTACACCTTC. The chain links TRBV27 to TRBJ1-2; TRBD1 is a possible D gene (5 bases). In germline, CDR1 is MNHEY, CDR2 SMNVEV (reference sequence). V lost 5 bases to trimming and J lost 8 bases, with 27 bases between them. The CDR3 spans 17 residues.